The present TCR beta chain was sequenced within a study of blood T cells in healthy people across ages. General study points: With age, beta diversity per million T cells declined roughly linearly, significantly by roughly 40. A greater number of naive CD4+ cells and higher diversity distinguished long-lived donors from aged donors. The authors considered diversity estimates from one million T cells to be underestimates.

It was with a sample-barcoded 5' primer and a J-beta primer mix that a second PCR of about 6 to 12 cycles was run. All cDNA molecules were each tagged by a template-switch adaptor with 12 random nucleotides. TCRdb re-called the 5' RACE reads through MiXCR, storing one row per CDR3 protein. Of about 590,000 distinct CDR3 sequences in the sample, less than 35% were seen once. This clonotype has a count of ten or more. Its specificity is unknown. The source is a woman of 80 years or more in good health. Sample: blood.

CDR3 bases: TGTGCCAGCAGCACGGGACTAGAACGGAATGAGCAGTTCTTC. Amino acids: CASSTGLERNEQFF. This rearrangement joins TRBV7-2 to TRBJ2-1; 8 bases line up with TRBD2. V trimming: 5 bases; J trimming: 7 bases; junction bases outside the gene matches: 7. From germline, CDR1 is SGHTA and CDR2 FQGNSA. This CDR3 spans 14 amino acids.